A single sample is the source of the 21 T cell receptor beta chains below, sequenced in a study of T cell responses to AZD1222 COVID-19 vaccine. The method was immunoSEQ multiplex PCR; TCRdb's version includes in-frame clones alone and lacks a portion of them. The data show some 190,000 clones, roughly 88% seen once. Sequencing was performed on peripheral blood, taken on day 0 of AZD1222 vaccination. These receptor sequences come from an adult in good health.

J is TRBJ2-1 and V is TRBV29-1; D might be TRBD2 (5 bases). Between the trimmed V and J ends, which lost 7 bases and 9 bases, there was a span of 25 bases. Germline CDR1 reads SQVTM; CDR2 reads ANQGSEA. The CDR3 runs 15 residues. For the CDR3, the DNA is TGCAGCGGTGGACTCGCCGACCCCTATGTAAGTGAGCAGTTCTTC. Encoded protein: CSGGLADPYVSEQFF.

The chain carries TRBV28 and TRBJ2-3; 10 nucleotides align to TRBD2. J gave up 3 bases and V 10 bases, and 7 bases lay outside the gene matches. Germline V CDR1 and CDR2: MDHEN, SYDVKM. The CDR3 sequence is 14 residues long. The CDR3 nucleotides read TGTGCCAACGCAGCGGGGGGGCGGACAGATACGCAGTATTTT. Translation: CANAAGGRTDTQYF.

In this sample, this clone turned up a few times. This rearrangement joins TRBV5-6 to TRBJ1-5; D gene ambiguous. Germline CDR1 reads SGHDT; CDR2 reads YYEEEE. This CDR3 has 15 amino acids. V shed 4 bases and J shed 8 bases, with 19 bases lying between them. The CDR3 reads CASSRTGLGREPQHF. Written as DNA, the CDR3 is TGTGCCAGCAGCCGGACGGGGTTAGGTAGGGAGCCCCAGCATTTT.

DNA of the CDR3: TGCGCCAGCAGCCAAGTGACTTATAATTCACCCCTCCACTTT. Translated: CASSQVTYNSPLHF. The gene calls are TRBV4-1 and TRBJ1-6, with D hard to call. Looked up from germline, CDR1 is MGHRA and CDR2 is YSYEKL. CDR3 size: 14 residues. The V gene lost 1 base and the J gene lost 4 bases, with 5 bases spanning the gap.

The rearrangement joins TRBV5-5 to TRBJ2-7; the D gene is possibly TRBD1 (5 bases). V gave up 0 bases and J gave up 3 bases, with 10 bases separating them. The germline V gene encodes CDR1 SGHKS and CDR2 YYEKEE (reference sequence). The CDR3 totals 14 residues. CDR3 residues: CASSLGRANYEQYF. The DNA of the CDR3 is TGTGCCAGCAGCTTGGGCAGGGCCAACTACGAGCAGTACTTC.

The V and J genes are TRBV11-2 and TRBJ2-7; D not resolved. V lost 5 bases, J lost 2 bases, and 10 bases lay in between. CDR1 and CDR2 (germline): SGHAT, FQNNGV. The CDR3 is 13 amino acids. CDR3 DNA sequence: TGTGCCAGCAGCCCTTTGCCGACCTACGAGCAGTACTTC. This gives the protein CASSPLPTYEQYF.

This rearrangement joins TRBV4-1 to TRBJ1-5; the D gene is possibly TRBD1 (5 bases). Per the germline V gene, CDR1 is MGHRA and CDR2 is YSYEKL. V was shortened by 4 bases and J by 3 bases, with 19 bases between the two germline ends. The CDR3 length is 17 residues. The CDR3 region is CASSPEGRARYNQPQHF. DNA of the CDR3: TGCGCCAGCAGCCCAGAGGGGAGGGCTCGGTACAATCAGCCCCAGCATTTT.

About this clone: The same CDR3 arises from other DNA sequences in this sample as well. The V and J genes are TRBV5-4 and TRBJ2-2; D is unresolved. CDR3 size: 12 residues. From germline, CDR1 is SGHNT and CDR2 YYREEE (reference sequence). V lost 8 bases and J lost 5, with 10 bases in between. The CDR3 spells CASSAATGELFF. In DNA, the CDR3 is TGTGCCAGTTCCGCCGCGACCGGGGAGCTGTTTTTT.

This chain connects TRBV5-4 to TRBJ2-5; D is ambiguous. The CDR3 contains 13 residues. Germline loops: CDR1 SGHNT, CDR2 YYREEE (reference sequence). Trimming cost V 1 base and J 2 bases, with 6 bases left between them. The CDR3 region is CASSLSAQETQYF. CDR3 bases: TGTGCCAGCAGCTTGTCGGCTCAAGAGACCCAGTACTTC.

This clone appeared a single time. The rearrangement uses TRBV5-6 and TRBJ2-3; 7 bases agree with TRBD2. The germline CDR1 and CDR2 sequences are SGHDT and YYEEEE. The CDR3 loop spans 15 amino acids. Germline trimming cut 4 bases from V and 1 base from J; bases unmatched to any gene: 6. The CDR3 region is CASSIGGMGTDTQYF. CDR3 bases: TGTGCCAGCAGCATCGGGGGGATGGGCACAGATACGCAGTATTTT.

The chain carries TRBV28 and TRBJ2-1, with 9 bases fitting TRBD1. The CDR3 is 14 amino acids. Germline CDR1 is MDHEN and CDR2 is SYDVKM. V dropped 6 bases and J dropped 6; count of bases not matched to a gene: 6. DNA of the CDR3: TGTGCCAGCAGCCGGGACAGGGTCCTCAATGAGCAGTTCTTC. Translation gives CASSRDRVLNEQFF.

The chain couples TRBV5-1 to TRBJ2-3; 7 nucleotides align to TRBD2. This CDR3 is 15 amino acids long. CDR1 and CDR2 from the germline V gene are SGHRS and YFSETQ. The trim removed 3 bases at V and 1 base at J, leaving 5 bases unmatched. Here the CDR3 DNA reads TGCGCCAGCAGCTCTACTAGCGTAGGCACAGATACGCAGTATTTT. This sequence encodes CASSSTSVGTDTQYF.

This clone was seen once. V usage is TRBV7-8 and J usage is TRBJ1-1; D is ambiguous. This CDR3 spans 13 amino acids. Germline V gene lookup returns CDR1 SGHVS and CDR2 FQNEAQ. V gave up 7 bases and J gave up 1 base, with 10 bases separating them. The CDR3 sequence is CASKDGRNTEAFF. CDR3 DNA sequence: TGTGCCAGCAAAGATGGCAGGAACACTGAAGCTTTCTTT.

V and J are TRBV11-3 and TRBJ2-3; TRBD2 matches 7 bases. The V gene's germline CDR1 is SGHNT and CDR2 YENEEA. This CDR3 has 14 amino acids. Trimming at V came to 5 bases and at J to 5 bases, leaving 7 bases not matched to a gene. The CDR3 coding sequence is TGTGCCAGCAGCCCTGGGGGAGGGCGAGATACGCAGTATTTT. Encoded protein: CASSPGGGRDTQYF.

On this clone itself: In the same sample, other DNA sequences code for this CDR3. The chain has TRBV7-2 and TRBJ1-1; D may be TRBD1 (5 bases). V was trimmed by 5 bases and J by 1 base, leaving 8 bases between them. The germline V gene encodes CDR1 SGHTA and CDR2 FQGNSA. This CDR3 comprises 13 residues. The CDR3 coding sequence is TGTGCCAGCAGCCTAGACAGGAACACTGAAGCTTTCTTT. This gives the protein CASSLDRNTEAFF.

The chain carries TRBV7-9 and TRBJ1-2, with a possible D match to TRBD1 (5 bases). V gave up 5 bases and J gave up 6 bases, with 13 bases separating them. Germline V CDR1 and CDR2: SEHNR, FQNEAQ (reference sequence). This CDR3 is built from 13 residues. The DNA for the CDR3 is TGTGCCAGCAGCCCCCAGGGAAGGGATGGCTACACCTTC. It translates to CASSPQGRDGYTF. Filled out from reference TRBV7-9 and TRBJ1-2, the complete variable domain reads DTGVSQNPRHKITKRGQNVTFRCDPISEHNRLYWYRQTLGQGPEFLTYFQNEAQLEKSRLLSDRFSAERPKGSFSTLEIQRTEQGDSAMYLCASSPQGRDGYTFGSGTRLTVV.

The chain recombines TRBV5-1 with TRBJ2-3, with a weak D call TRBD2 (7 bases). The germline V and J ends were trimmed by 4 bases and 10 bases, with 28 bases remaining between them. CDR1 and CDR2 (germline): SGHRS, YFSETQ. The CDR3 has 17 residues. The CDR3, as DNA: TGCGCCAGCAGCCTCTCCGGGCGGGGGCCTTCCTATAATCCGCAGTATTTT. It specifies CASSLSGRGPSYNPQYF.

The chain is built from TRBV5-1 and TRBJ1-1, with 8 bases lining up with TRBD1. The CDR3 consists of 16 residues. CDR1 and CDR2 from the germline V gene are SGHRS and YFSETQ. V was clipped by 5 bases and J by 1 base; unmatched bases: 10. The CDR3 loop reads CASRSGSTGGNTEAFF. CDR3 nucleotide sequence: TGCGCCAGCAGGTCCGGGAGCACAGGGGGGAACACTGAAGCTTTCTTT.

This CDR3 is CASSPGRNQPQHF. The CDR3 region has the DNA TGTGCCAGCAGTCCGGGCCGCAATCAGCCCCAGCATTTT. The gene calls are TRBV6-2 or TRBV6-3 and TRBJ1-5; D ambiguous. CDR1 is MNHEY and CDR2 is SVGEGT in the germline V gene. The V gene lost 5 bases and the J gene lost 2 bases, with 7 bases spanning the gap. There are 13 residues in the CDR3.

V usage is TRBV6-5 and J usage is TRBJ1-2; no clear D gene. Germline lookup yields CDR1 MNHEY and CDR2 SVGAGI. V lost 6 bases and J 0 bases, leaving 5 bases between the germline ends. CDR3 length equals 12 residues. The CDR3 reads CASRKTNYGYTF. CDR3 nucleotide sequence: TGTGCCAGCAGGAAGACTAACTATGGCTACACCTTC.

The CDR3: CASSPRRQYQETQYF. The CDR3 DNA reads TGTGCCAGTAGTCCCCGTCGGCAGTACCAAGAGACCCAGTACTTC. V is TRBV19 and J is TRBJ2-5; D gene ambiguous. The germline V and J ends were trimmed by 5 bases and 0 bases, with 13 bases remaining between them. The CDR3 runs to 15 residues. Germline values: CDR1 LNHDA, CDR2 SQIVND (reference sequence). Combining the CDR3 with reference TRBV19 and TRBJ2-5 gives the whole variable domain DGGITQSPKYLFRKEGQNVTLSCEQNLNHDAMYWYRQDPGQGLRLIYYSQIVNDFQKGDIAEGYSVSREKKESFPLTVTSAQKNPTAFYLCASSPRRQYQETQYFGPGTRLLVL.